These 16 T cell receptor beta chains came from one sample sequenced in a study of cytomegalovirus exposure and HLA in healthy donors. The PCR made use of 60 Vbeta and 13 Jbeta primers. Using immunoSEQ multiplex PCR, the repertoire was profiled, and TCRdb retains in-frame clones only, with some absent. The data show 130,000 to 150,000 clones, roughly 80% seen once. The specimen sequenced was PBMCs. The receptors come from a woman in her thirties or forties in good health and CMV-seropositive.

This clone was seen a handful of times. Here the CDR3 reads CASSFGSGPNYGYTF. The CDR3 DNA is TGCGCCAGCAGCTTTGGCTCAGGCCCTAACTATGGCTACACCTTC. The chain joins TRBV5-1 to TRBJ1-2; D ambiguous. Germline CDR1 SGHRS, CDR2 YFSETQ. The CDR3 runs to 15 residues. Deletions cut 2 bases from V and 0 bases from J, with 11 bases between. Full variable domain (outside the CDR3, taken from reference TRBV5-1 and TRBJ1-2): KAGVTQTPRYLIKTRGQQVTLSCSPISGHRSVSWYQQTPGQGLQFLFEYFSETQRNKGNFPGRFSGRQFSNSRSEMNVSTLELGDSALYLCASSFGSGPNYGYTFGSGTRLTVV.

The chain couples TRBV7-6 to TRBJ2-1; 12 nucleotides match TRBD2. Germline CDR1 reads SGHVS; CDR2 reads FNYEAQ. The CDR3 consists of 16 residues. Germline trimming cut 4 bases from V and 9 bases from J; bases unmatched to any gene: 10. Here the CDR3 DNA reads TGTGCCAGCAGCTCGCAGACTAGCGGGAGAATATTTGAGCAGTTCTTC. It yields the protein CASSSQTSGRIFEQFF.

The chain links TRBV30 to TRBJ2-7, with 12 bases identical to TRBD2. V shed 1 base and J 3 bases; nucleotides not matched to a gene: 10. The CDR3 extends over 17 amino acids. Germline V CDR1 and CDR2: GTSNPN, SVGIG (reference sequence). The CDR3 DNA sequence: TGTGCCTGGAGTGACCCCAGACTAGCGGGAGTACGCTACGAGCAGTACTTC. This translates into CAWSDPRLAGVRYEQYF. Variable domain in full (rest from reference TRBV30 and TRBJ2-7): SQTIHQWPATLVQPVGSPLSLECTVEGTSNPNLYWYRQAAGRGLQLLFYSVGIGQISSEVPQNLSASRPQDRQFILSSKKLLLSDSGFYLCAWSDPRLAGVRYEQYFGPGTRLTVT.

This clone was observed a single time. V usage is TRBV5-1 and J usage is TRBJ1-6, with 8 nucleotides matching TRBD1. After removal of 4 bases from V and 5 bases from J, the junction contained 5 bases not matched to a gene. Per the germline V gene, CDR1 is SGHRS and CDR2 is YFSETQ. CDR3 length: 15 amino acids. In DNA, the CDR3 is TGCGCCAGCAGCGGGAGGGGACAGGATAATTCACCCCTCCACTTT. Residues: CASSGRGQDNSPLHF. Based on the CDR3 plus reference TRBV5-1 and TRBJ1-6, the full variable domain is KAGVTQTPRYLIKTRGQQVTLSCSPISGHRSVSWYQQTPGQGLQFLFEYFSETQRNKGNFPGRFSGRQFSNSRSEMNVSTLELGDSALYLCASSGRGQDNSPLHFGNGTRLTVT.

This rearrangement joins TRBV2 to TRBJ1-4; 9 bases line up with TRBD1. V dropped 4 bases and J dropped 6; count of bases not matched to a gene: 3. The CDR3 totals 14 residues. CDR1 and CDR2 from the germline V gene are SNHLY and FYNNEI. This CDR3 is CASSVQGAHEKLFF. The CDR3 DNA is TGTGCCAGCAGTGTACAGGGGGCCCATGAAAAACTGTTTTTT.

The table lists this clone with a few counts. The rearrangement uses TRBV11-2 and TRBJ1-6; D may be TRBD1 (5 bases). Germline V gene sequence: CDR1 SGHAT, CDR2 FQNNGV. V lost 0 bases, J lost 9 bases, and 12 bases lay in between. CDR3 length: 15 residues. This CDR3 is CASSLDGGVSSPLHF. CDR3 sequence (DNA): TGTGCCAGCAGCTTAGATGGGGGGGTTTCTTCACCCCTCCACTTT.

V usage is TRBV11-3 and J usage is TRBJ2-3, with D perhaps matching TRBD1 (6 bases). Per the germline V gene, CDR1 is SGHNT and CDR2 is YENEEA. The CDR3 totals 14 residues. V was pared by 3 bases and J by 0 bases, with 7 bases between. CDR3 sequence: CASSFQGSTDTQYF. The CDR3 region has the DNA TGTGCCAGCAGCTTCCAGGGGAGCACAGATACGCAGTATTTT.

The genes are TRBV9 and TRBJ2-1, with 8 positions matching TRBD2. The germline V gene has CDR1 SGDLS and CDR2 YYNGEE. CDR3 length equals 16 residues. The J segment lost 7 bases and the V segment lost 2 bases, leaving 11 bases of the junction unmatched. In DNA form, the CDR3 reads TGTGCCAGCAGCGTGAACACGGCGGGAGGTTCAAATGAGCAGTTCTTC. It codes for CASSVNTAGGSNEQFF.

The chain is built from TRBV5-5 and TRBJ1-5; 8 bases agree with TRBD1. This CDR3 region has 14 residues. Trimming removed 4 bases from V and 6 bases from J; junction bases left unmatched: 6. The germline gives CDR1 SGHKS, CDR2 YYEKEE (reference sequence). CDR3 coding DNA: TGTGCCAGCAGCCAGGGGGCACCGGGTCAGCCCCAGCATTTT. It translates to CASSQGAPGQPQHF.

This clone was seen only once. CDR3 sequence reads: CASTLPGQPDQPQHF. CDR3 bases: TGTGCCAGCACCCTCCCTGGACAGCCTGATCAGCCCCAGCATTTT. The chain joins TRBV28 to TRBJ1-5, with D possibly TRBD1 on 6 matching bases. The germline gives CDR1 MDHEN, CDR2 SYDVKM. CDR3 length equals 15 residues. The V and J ends lost 7 bases and 5 bases respectively, with 18 bases between them.

The rearrangement links TRBV30 to TRBJ2-5, with D tentatively TRBD2 (5 bases). Trimming pared 2 bases from V and 5 bases from J, leaving 15 bases between. The CDR3 totals 14 residues. CDR1 GTSNPN and CDR2 SVGIG come from the germline V gene (reference sequence). In DNA, the CDR3 is TGTGCCTGGAGTAAAGCGGCAGCGTTGGAGACCCAGTACTTC. This codes for CAWSKAAALETQYF.

This clone was recorded only once. V usage is TRBV29-1 and J usage is TRBJ2-7; 12 bases align to TRBD2. CDR1 is SQVTM and CDR2 is ANQGSEA in the germline V gene. CDR3 length equals 15 residues. J gave up 0 bases and V 6 bases, and 6 bases lay outside the gene matches. CDR3 sequence (DNA): TGCAGCGTCCCGGGACTAGCGGGCCCCTCCTACGAGCAGTACTTC. The encoded protein is CSVPGLAGPSYEQYF.

The rearrangement uses TRBV15 and TRBJ2-3; tentative D call: TRBD1 (6 bases). CDR3 length equals 17 residues. Germline lookup yields CDR1 LNHNV and CDR2 YYDKDF (reference sequence). Trimming removed 0 bases from V and 0 bases from J, with 13 bases in between. The CDR3 here is CATSRDSTGSSTDTQYF. CDR3 DNA sequence: TGTGCCACCAGCAGAGACTCGACAGGATCTAGCACAGATACGCAGTATTTT.

This clone was found once. This chain connects TRBV5-1 to TRBJ2-7; 7 positions match TRBD2. The germline gives CDR1 SGHRS, CDR2 YFSETQ. There are 13 residues in the CDR3. With 4 bases clipped from V and 2 bases from J, the junction kept 3 bases outside the gene matches. CDR3 sequence reads: CASSRTSTYEQYF. The CDR3, as DNA: TGCGCCAGCAGCCGGACTAGTACCTACGAGCAGTACTTC.

This clone was seen just once. CDR3 nucleotides: TGCAGTGCTCCCTTGTACACTGAAGCTTTCTTT. The encoded protein is CSAPLYTEAFF. The chain employs TRBV20-1 and TRBJ1-1; D remains unclear. V gave up 5 bases and J gave up 3 bases, with 7 bases separating them. Germline-derived CDR1 and CDR2 are DFQATT and SNEGSKA (reference sequence). The CDR3 runs 11 residues.

The chain is built from TRBV7-3 and TRBJ1-1; D uncertain. The germline gives CDR1 SGHTA, CDR2 FQGTGA. With 6 bases removed from V and 1 base from J, the gap between germline ends came to 9 bases. This CDR3 has 13 residues. CDR3 sequence (DNA): TGTGCCAGCAGTTTAGGAGCGAACACTGAAGCTTTCTTT. Encoded protein: CASSLGANTEAFF.